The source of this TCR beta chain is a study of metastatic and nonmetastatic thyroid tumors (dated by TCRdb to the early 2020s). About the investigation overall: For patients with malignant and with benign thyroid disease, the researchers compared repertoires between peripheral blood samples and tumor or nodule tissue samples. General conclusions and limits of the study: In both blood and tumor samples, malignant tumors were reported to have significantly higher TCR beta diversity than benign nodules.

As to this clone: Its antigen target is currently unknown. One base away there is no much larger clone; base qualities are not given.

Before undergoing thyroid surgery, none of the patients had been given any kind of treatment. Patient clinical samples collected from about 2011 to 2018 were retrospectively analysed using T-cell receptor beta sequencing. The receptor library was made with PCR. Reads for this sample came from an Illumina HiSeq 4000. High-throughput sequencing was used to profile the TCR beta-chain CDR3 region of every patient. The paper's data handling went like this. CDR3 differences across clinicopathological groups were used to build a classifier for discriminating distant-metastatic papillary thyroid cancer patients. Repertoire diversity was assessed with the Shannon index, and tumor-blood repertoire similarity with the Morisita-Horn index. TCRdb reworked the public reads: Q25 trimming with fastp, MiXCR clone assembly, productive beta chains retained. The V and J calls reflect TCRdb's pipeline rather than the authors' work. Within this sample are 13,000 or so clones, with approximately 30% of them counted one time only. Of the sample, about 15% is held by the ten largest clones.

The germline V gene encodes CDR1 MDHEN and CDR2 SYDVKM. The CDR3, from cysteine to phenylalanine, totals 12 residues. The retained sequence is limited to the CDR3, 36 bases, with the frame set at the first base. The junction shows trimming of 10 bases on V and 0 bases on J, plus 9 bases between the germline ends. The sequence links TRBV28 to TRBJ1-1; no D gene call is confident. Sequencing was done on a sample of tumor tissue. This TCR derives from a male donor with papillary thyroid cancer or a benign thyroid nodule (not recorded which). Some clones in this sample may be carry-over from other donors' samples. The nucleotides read TGTGCCACGGAAGACATGAACACTGAAGCTTTCTTT. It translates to CATEDMNTEAFF.